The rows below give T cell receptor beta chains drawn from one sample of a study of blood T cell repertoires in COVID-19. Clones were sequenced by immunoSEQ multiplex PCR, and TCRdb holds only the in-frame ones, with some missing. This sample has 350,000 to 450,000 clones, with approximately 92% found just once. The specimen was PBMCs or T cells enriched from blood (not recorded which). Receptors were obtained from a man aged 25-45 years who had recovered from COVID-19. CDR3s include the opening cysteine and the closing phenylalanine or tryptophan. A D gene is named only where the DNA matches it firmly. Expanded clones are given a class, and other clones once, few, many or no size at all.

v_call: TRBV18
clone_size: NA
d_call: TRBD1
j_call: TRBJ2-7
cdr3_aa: CASSSGQGAEQYF
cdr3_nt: TGTGCCAGCTCATCTGGACAGGGGGCCGAGCAGTACTTC

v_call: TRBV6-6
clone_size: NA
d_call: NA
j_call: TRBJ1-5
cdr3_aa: CASSYKGSNQPQHF
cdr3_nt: TGTGCCAGCAGTTACAAGGGGAGCAATCAGCCCCAGCATTTT

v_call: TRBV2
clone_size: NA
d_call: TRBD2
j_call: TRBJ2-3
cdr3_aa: CASSRGLAGIDTQYF
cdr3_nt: TGTGCCAGCAGCAGAGGACTAGCGGGAATCGATACGCAGTATTTT

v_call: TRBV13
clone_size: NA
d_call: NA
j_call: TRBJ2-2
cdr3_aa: CASSLQGGVNTGELFF
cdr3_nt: TGTGCCAGCAGCTTACAAGGGGGGGTTAACACCGGGGAGCTGTTTTTT

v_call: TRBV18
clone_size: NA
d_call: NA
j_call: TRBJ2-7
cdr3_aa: CASSPLGGEVGEQYF
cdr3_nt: TGTGCCAGCTCACCCCTAGGGGGAGAGGTGGGGGAGCAGTACTTC

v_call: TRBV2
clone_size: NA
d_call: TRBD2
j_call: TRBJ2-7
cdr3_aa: CASSESSGLAGYEQYF
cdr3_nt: TGTGCCAGCAGTGAATCTTCCGGTCTAGCGGGCTACGAGCAGTACTTC

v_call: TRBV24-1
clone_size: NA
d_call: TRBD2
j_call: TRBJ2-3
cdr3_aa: CATSGASGSGTDTQYF
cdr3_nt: TGTGCCACCAGTGGTGCTAGCGGGAGTGGAACAGATACGCAGTATTTT

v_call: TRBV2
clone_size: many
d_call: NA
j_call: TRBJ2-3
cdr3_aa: CASGTTFTDTQYF
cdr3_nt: TGTGCCAGCGGCACGACATTCACAGATACGCAGTATTTT

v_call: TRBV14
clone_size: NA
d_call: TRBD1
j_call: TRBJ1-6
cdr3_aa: CASSLQRQGPMSNSPLHF
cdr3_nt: TGTGCCAGCAGCCTGCAAAGACAGGGGCCGATGAGTAATTCACCCCTCCACTTT

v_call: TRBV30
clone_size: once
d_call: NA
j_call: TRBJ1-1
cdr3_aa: CAWSWGDTEAFF
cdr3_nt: TGTGCCTGGAGTTGGGGAGACACTGAAGCTTTCTTT

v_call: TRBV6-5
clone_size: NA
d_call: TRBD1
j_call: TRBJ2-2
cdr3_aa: CASRTGGVTGELFF
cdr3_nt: TGTGCCAGCAGGACAGGGGGAGTAACCGGGGAGCTGTTTTTT

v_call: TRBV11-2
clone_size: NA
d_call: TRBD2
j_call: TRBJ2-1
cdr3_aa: CASSLWSGSAGNEQFF
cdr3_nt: TGTGCCAGCAGCCTCTGGAGCGGGAGCGCGGGAAATGAGCAGTTCTTC

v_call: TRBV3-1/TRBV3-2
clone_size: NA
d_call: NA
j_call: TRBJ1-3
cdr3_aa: CASSQGALSGNTIYF
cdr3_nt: TGTGCCAGCAGCCAAGGGGCACTCTCTGGAAACACCATATATTTT

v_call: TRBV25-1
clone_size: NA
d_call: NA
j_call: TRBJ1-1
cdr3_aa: CASSPSPGTSFKAFF
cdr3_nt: TGTGCCAGCAGTCCGTCTCCCGGGACTTCGTTCAAAGCTTTCTTT

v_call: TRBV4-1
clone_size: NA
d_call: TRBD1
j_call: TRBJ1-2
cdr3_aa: CASSPSTTGGYGYTF
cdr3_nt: TGCGCCAGCAGCCCCTCCACGACAGGGGGCTATGGCTACACCTTC

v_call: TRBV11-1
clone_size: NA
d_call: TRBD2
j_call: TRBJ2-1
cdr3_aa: CASSLLRTSGEQFF
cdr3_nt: TGTGCCAGCAGCTTACTCCGGACTAGCGGGGAGCAGTTCTTC

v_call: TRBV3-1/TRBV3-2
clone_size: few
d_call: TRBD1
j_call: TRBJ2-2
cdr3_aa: CASTPTGTGGLAGELFF
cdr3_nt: TGTGCCAGCACCCCCACCGGGACAGGGGGTCTAGCCGGGGAGCTGTTTTTT

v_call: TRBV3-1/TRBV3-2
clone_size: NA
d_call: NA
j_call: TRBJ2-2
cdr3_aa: CASSPRSTGELFF
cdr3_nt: TGTGCCAGCAGCCCCCGGTCCACCGGGGAGCTGTTTTTT

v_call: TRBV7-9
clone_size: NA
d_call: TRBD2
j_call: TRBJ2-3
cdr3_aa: CASRDPAGGLDTQYF
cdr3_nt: TGTGCCAGCAGAGACCCGGCGGGAGGGTTAGATACGCAGTATTTT

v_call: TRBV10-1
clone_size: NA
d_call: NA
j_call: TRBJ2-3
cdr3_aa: CASSAVAGTQYF
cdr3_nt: TGCGCCAGCAGTGCAGTTGCGGGGACGCAGTATTTT

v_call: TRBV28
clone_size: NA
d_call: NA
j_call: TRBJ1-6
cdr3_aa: CASSSPMSSYNSPLHF
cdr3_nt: TGTGCCAGCAGTTCCCCAATGAGCTCCTATAATTCACCCCTCCACTTT

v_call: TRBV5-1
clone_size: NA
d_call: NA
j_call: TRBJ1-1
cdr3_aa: CASSEVLDKGEAFF
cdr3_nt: TGCGCCAGCAGCGAAGTACTGGACAAGGGTGAAGCTTTCTTT

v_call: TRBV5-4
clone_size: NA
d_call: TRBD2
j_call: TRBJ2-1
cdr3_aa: CASSQPGLADNEQFF
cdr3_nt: TGTGCCAGCAGCCAACCGGGACTAGCGGACAATGAGCAGTTCTTC

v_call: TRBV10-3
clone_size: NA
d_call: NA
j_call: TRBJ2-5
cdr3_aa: CAIRGEEETQYF
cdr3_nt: TGTGCCATCAGGGGGGAGGAGGAGACCCAGTACTTC

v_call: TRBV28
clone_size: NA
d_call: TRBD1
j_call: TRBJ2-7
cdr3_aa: CASSLIPRTGGSREQYF
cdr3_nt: TGTGCCAGCAGTTTAATCCCCCGGACAGGGGGCTCTAGAGAGCAGTACTTC

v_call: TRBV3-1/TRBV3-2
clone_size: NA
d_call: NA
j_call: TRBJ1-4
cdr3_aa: CASSQDLEQGSEKLFF
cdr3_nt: TGTGCCAGCAGCCAAGATCTGGAACAGGGAAGTGAAAAACTGTTTTTT

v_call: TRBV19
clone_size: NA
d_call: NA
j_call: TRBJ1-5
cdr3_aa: CASAPSAVGNQPQHF
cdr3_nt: TGTGCCTCTGCGCCCTCCGCGGTGGGCAATCAGCCCCAGCATTTT

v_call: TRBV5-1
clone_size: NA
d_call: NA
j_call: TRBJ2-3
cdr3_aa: CASSLGQRSTDTQYF
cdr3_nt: TGCGCCAGCAGCTTGGGTCAGAGGTCCACAGATACGCAGTATTTT

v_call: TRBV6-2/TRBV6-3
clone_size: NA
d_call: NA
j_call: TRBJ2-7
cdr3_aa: CASSYRLPEFPYEQYF
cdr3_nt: TGTGCCAGCAGTTACCGGTTGCCGGAGTTTCCCTACGAGCAGTACTTC

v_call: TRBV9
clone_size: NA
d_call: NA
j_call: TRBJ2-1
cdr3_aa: CASSAPLVEGEQFF
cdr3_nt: TGTGCCAGCAGCGCCCCCCTGGTGGAGGGTGAGCAGTTCTTC

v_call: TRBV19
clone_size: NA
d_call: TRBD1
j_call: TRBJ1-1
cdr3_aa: CASTTGTGSMNTEAFF
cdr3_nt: TGTGCCAGTACCACCGGGACAGGGAGCATGAACACTGAAGCTTTCTTT

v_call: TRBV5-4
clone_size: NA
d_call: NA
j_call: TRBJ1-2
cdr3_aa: CASSLQTYGYTF
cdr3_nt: TGTGCCAGCAGCCTACAGACCTATGGCTACACCTTC

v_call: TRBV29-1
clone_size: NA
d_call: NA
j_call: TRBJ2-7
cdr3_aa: CSVEVDSPYEQYF
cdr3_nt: TGCAGCGTTGAAGTGGACAGTCCCTACGAGCAGTACTTC

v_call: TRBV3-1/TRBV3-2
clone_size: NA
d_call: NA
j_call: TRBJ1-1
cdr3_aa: CASTLKPGTEAFF
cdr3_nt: TGTGCCAGCACCTTGAAGCCCGGGACTGAAGCTTTCTTT

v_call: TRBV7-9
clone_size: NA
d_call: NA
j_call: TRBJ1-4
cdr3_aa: CASSQGQDFEKLFF
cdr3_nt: TGTGCCAGCAGCCAAGGACAAGATTTTGAAAAACTGTTTTTT

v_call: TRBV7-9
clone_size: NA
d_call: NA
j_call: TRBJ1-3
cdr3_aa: CASSPQAGGNTIYF
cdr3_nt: TGTGCCAGCAGTCCCCAGGCAGGTGGAAACACCATATATTTT

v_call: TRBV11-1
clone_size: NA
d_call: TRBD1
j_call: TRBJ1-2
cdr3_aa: CASSPTGASPPGYTF
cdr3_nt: TGTGCCAGCAGCCCGACAGGGGCCAGCCCTCCTGGCTACACCTTC

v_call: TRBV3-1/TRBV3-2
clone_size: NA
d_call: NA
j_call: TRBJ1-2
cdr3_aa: CASSQVASGYTF
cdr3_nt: TGTGCCAGCAGCCAAGTTGCCAGTGGCTACACCTTC

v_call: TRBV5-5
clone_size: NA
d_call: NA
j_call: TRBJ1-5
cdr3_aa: CASSGGRVNQPQHF
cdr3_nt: TGTGCCAGCTCGGGAGGACGGGTGAATCAGCCCCAGCATTTT

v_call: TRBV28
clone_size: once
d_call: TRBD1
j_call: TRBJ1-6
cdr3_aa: CASRPGQGASPLHF
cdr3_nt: TGTGCCAGCAGACCGGGACAGGGGGCTTCACCCCTCCACTTT

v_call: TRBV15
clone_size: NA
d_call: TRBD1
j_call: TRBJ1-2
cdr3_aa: CATSRDQGTGYGYTF
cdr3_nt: TGTGCCACCAGCAGAGATCAAGGGACAGGTTATGGCTACACCTTC

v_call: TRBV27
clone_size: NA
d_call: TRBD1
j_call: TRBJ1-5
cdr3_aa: CASSPWGQLNQPQHF
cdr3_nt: TGTGCCAGCAGTCCTTGGGGACAGCTCAATCAGCCCCAGCATTTT